The clone carrying this TCR beta chain was seen a few times. Antigen specificity is unknown. This sample is drawn from a study of beta chain features in type 1 diabetes. Study observations and caveats: Overrepresentation of cells with high TCR expression could result from cDNA sequencing.

The whole isolated RNA underwent reverse transcription, so sequencing captured expressed TCRB transcripts. For naive, central memory and regulatory T cell samples, reads averaged about 3.5 million. Using immunoSEQ multiplex PCR, the repertoire was profiled, and TCRdb retains in-frame clones only, with some absent. The data contain roughly 170,000 clones, approximately 13% of them singletons. Germline CDR1 and CDR2: GTSNPN and SVGIG (reference sequence). The CDR3 has 15 residues. V was pared by 0 bases and J by 3 bases, with 13 bases between. This chain uses TRBV30 with TRBJ2-3; TRBD2 might be the D (6 bases). The clonotype was recovered from a woman aged 18-29 years in good health. Material for sequencing was central memory CD4+ T cells from blood. The CDR3 DNA follows: TGTGCCTGGAGTGTACGGGTCGGGAGTACAGATACGCAGTATTTT. Its protein product is CAWSVRVGSTDTQYF.